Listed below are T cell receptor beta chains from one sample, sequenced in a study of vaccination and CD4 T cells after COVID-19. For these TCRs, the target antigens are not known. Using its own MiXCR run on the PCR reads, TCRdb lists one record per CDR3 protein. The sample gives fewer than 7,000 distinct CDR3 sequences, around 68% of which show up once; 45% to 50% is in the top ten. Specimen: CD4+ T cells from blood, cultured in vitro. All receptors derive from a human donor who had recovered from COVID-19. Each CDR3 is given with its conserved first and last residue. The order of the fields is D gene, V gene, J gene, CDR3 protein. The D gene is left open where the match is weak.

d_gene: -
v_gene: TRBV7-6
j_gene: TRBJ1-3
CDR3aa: CASSLEGNTIYF

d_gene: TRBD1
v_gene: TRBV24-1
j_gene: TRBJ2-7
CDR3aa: CAPLRTGCSEQYF

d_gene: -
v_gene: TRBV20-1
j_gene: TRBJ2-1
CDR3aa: CSARVPSFKAGLDEQFF

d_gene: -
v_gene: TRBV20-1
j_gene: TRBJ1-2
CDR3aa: CSASGSYGYTF

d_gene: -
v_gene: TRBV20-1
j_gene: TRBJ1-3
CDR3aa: CSARGGTLSSGNTIYF

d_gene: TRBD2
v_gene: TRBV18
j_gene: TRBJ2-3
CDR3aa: CASSLAGGLADTQYF

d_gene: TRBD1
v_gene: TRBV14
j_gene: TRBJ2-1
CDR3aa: CASSQLGTGRRNEQFF

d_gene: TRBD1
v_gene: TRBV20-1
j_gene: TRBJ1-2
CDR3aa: CSATQGDVSYGYTF

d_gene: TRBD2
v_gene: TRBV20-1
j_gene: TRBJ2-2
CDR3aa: CSASGGAGELFF

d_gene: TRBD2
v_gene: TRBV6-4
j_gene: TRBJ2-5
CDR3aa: CASSVPSGRRETQYF

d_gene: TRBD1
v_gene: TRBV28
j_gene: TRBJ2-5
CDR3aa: CASSPRTGSETQYF

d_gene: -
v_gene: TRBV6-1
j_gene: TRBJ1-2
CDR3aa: CASSRGPPDLLYTF

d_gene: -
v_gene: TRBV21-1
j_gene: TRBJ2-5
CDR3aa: CASKRLEETQYF

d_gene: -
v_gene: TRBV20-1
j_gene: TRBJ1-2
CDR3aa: CSARDQRGITGYTF

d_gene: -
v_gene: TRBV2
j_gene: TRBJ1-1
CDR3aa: CASSAEQGFLGTEAFF

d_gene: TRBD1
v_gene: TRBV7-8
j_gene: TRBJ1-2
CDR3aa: CASSSLDRAFYYGYTF

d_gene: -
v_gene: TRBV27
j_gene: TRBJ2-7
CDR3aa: CASSLGVPYEQYF

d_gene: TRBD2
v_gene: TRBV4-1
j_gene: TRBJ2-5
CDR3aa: CASSQTTGTSVETQYF

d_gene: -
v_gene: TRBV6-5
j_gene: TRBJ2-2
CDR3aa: CASSYGGTSGTGELFF

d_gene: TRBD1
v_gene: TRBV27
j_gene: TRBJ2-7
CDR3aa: CASSLNYDRGYEQYF

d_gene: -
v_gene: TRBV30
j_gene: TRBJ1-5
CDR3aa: CAWSVPGYNQPQHF

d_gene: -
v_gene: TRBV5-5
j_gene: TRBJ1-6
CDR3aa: CASSLERDSPLHF

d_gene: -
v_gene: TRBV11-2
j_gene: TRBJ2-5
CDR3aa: CASSLVWWETQYF

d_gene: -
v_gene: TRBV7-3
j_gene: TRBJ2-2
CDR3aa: CASSPGTRTGELFF

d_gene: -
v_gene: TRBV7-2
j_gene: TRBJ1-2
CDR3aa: CASSGRASNYGYTF

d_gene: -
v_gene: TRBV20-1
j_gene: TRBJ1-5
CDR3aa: CSARVGLGQPQHF

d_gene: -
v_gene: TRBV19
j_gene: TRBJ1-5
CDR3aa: CASSINGDSNQPQHF

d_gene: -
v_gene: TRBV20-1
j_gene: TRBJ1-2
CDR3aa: CSARLRGQTNEF

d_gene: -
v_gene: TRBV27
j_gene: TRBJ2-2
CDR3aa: CASSRWTANTGELFF

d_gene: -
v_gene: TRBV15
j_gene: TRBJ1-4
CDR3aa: CATSRNRDLGEKLFF

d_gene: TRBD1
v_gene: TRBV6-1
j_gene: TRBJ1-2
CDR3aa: CASSPGTAIYGYTF

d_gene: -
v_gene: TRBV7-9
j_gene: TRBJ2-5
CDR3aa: CASSLRERYLETQYF

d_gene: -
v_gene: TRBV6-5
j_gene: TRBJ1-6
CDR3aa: CASSSGPYNSPLHF

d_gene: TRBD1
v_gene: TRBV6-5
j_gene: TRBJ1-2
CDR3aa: CASSYSAGGDRGGYTF

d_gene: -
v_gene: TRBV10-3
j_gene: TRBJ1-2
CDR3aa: CAISDAAVYGYTF

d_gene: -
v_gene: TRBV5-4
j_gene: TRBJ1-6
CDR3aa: CASSLWQGTNSPLHF

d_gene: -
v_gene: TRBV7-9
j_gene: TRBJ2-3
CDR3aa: CASSVGLYSGTDTQYF

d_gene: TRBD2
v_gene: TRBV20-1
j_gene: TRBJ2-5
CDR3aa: CSALAGGPSETQYF

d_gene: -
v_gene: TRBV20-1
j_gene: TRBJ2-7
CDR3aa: CSASWGVGGREQYF

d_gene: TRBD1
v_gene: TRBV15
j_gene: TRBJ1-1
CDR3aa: CATSRDRVGQGFAEAFF

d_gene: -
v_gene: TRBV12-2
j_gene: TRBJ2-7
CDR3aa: CASRLAPVGCGDSYEQYF

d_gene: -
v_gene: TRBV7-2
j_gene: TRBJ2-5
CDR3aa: CASSFGMYQETQYF

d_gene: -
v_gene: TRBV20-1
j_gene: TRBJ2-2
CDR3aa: CSARVSAPVLQATGELFF

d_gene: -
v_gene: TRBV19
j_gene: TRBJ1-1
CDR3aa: CASSFGGRDTEAFF

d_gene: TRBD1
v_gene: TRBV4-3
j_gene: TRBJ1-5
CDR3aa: CASSQDLSRGNQPQHF

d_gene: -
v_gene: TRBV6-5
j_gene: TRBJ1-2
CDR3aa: CASSYSIVQERDYTF

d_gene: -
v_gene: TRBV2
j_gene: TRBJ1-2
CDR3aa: CASSEAGQRGYTF

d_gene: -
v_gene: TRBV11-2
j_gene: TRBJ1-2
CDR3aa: CASSHLRANYGYTF

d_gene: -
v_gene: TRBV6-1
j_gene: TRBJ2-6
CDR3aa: CASTIDHSGANVLTF

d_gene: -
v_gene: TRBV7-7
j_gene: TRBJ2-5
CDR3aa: CASSLLIGAEETRYF

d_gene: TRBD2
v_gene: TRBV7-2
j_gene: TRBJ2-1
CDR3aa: CASSREVLNEQFF

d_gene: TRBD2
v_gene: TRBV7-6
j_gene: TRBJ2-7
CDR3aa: CASSLGTGGYYEQYF